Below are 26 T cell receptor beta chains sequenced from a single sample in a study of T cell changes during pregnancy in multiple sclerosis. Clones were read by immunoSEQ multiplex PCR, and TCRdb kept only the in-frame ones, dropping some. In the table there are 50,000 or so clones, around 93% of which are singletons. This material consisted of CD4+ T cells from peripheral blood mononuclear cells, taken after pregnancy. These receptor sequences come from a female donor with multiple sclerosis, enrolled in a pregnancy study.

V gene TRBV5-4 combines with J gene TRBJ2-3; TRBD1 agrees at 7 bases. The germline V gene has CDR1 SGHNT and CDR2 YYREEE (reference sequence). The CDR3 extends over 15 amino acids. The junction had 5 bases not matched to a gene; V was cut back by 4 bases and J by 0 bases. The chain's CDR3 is CASSRRDSSTDTQYF. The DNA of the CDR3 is TGTGCCAGCAGCCGCCGGGACAGTAGCACAGATACGCAGTATTTT. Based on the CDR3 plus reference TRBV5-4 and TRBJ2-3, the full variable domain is ETGVTQSPTHLIKTRGQQVTLRCSSQSGHNTVSWYQQALGQGPQFIFQYYREEENGRGNFPPRFSGLQFPNYSSELNVNALELDDSALYLCASSRRDSSTDTQYFGPGTRLTVL.

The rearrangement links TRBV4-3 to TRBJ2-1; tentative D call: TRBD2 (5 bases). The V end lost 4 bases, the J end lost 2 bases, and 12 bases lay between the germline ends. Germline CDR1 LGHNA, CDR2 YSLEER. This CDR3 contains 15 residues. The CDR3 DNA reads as TGCGCCAGCAGCCGAACTAGTAACACCTACAATGAGCAGTTCTTC. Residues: CASSRTSNTYNEQFF.

The CDR3 spells CASSFFGITNGYTF. For the CDR3, the DNA is TGTGCCAGCAGCTTCTTTGGAATTACTAATGGCTACACCTTC. The V gene is TRBV5-6, the J gene TRBJ1-2; D unresolved. Deletions cut 2 bases from V and 6 bases from J, with 14 bases between. Germline values: CDR1 SGHDT, CDR2 YYEEEE. CDR3 size: 14 residues.

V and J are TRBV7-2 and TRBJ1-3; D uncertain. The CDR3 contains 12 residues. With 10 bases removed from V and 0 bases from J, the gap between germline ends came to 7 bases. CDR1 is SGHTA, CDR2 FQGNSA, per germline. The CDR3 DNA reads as TGTGCCAACGGCGGCTCTGGAAACACCATATATTTT. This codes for CANGGSGNTIYF.

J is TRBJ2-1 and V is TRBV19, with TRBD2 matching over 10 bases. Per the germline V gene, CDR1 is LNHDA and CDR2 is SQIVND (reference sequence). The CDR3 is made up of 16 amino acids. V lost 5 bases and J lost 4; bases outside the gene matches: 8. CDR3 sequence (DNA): TGTGCCAGTAGTCCACAGGGACTAGCGAGTTACAATGAGCAGTTCTTC. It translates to CASSPQGLASYNEQFF. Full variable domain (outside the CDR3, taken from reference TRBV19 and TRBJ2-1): DGGITQSPKYLFRKEGQNVTLSCEQNLNHDAMYWYRQDPGQGLRLIYYSQIVNDFQKGDIAEGYSVSREKKESFPLTVTSAQKNPTAFYLCASSPQGLASYNEQFFGPGTRLTVL.

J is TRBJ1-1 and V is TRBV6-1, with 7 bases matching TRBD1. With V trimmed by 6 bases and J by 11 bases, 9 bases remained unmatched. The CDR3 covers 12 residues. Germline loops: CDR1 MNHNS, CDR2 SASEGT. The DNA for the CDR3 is TGTGCCAGCAGCACGGGGACAGTCCTCGCTTTCTTT. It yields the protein CASSTGTVLAFF.

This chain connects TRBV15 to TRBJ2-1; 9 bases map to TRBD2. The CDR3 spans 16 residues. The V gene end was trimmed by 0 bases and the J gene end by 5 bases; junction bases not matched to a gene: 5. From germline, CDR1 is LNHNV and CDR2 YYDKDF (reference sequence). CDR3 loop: CATSRENLAGNNEQFF. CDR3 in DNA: TGTGCCACCAGCAGAGAGAACCTAGCGGGGAACAATGAGCAGTTCTTC.

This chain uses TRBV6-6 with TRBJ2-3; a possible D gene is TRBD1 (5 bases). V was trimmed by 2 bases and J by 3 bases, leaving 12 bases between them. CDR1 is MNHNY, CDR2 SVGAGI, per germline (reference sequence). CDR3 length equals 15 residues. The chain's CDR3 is CASSYGAVGTDTQYF. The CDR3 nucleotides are TGTGCCAGCAGTTACGGGGCAGTTGGGACAGATACGCAGTATTTT.

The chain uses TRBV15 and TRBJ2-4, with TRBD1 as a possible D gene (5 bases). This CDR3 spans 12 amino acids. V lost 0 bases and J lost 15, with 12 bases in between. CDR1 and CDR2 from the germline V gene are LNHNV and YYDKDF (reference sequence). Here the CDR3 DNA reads TGTGCCACCAGCAGAGATGGGGCAAAATGGTACTTC. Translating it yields CATSRDGAKWYF.

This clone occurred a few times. CDR3 DNA sequence: TGTGCCAGTAGTGTAGGTGCCCGGTCGTATGAAGCTTTCTTT. Translated, it gives CASSVGARSYEAFF. The chain links TRBV19 to TRBJ1-1; D not certain. Deletions cut 5 bases from V and 7 bases from J, with 17 bases between. Per germline, CDR1 LNHDA and CDR2 SQIVND (reference sequence). The CDR3 covers 14 residues.

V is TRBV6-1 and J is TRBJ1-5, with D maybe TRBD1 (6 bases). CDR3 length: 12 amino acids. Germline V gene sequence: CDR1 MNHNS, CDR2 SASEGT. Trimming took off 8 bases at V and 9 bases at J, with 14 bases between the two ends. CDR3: CASGHPRGPQHF. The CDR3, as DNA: TGTGCCAGCGGACATCCCAGGGGGCCCCAGCATTTT.

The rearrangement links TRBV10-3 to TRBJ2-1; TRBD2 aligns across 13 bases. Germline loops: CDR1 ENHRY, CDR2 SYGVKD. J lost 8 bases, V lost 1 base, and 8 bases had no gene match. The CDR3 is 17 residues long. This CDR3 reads CAISELGLAGTRYEQFF. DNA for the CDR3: TGTGCCATCAGTGAGTTGGGACTAGCGGGAACTCGGTATGAGCAGTTCTTC.

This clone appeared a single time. The CDR3: CASSGTPGETQYF. CDR3 sequence (DNA): TGTGCCAGCTCAGGGACACCGGGGGAGACCCAGTACTTC. This chain uses TRBV7-2 with TRBJ2-5, with a tentative D call TRBD1 (6 bases). V shed 8 bases and J shed 5 bases, with 15 bases lying between them. Germline V gene lookup returns CDR1 SGHTA and CDR2 FQGNSA. CDR3 length: 13 amino acids.

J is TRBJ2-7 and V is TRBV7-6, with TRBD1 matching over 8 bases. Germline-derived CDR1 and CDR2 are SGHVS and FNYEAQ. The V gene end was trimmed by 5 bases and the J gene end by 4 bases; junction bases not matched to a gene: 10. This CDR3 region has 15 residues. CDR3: CASSAGTGGSYEQYF. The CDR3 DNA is TGTGCCAGCAGCGCAGGGACAGGAGGATCTTACGAGCAGTACTTC. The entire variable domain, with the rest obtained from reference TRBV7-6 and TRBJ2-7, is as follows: GAGVSQSPRYKVTKRGQDVALRCDPISGHVSLYWYRQALGQGPEFLTYFNYEAQQDKSGLPNDRFSAERPEGSISTLTIQRTEQRDSAMYRCASSAGTGGSYEQYFGPGTRLTVT.

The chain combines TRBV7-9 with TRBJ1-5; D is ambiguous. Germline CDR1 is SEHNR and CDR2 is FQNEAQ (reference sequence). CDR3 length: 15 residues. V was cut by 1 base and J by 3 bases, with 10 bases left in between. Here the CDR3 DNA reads TGTGCCAGCAGCTTAGACGCCGGGTTCAATCAGCCCCAGCATTTT. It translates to CASSLDAGFNQPQHF. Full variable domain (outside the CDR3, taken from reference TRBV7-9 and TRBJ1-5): DTGVSQNPRHKITKRGQNVTFRCDPISEHNRLYWYRQTLGQGPEFLTYFQNEAQLEKSRLLSDRFSAERPKGSFSTLEIQRTEQGDSAMYLCASSLDAGFNQPQHFGDGTRLSIL.

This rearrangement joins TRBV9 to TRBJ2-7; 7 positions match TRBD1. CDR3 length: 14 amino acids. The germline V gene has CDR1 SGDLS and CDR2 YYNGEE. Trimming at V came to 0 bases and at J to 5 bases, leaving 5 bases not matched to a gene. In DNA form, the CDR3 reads TGTGCCAGCAGCGTAGAAGGGGGCAAGCACGAGCAGTACTTC. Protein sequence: CASSVEGGKHEQYF.

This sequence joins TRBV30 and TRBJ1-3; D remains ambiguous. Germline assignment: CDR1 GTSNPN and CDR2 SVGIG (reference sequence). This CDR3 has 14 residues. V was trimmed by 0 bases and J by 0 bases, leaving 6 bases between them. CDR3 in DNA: TGTGCCTGGAGTGTACGGAGCTCTGGAAACACCATATATTTT. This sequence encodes CAWSVRSSGNTIYF. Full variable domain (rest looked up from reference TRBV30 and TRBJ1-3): SQTIHQWPATLVQPVGSPLSLECTVEGTSNPNLYWYRQAAGRGLQLLFYSVGIGQISSEVPQNLSASRPQDRQFILSSKKLLLSDSGFYLCAWSVRSSGNTIYFGEGSWLTVV.

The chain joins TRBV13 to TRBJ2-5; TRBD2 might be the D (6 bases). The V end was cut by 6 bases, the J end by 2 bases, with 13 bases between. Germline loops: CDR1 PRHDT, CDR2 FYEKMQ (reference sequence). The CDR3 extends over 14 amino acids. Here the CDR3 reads CASRLVGGQETQYF. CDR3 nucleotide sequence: TGTGCCAGCAGACTGGTCGGGGGTCAAGAGACCCAGTACTTC.

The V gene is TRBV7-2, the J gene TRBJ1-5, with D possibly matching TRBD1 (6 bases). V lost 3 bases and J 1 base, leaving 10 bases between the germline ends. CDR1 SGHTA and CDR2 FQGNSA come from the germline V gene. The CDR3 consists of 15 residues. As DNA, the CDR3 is TGTGCCAGCAGCTTGGGGGCGAGAAGCAATCAGCCCCAGCATTTT. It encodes CASSLGARSNQPQHF.

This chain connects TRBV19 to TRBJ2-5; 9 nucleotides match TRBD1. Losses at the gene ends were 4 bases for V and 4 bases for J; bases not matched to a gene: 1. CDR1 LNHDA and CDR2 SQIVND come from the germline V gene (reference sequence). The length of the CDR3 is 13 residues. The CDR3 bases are TGTGCCAGTAGTAAGGACAGGGGAGAGACCCAGTACTTC. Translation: CASSKDRGETQYF.

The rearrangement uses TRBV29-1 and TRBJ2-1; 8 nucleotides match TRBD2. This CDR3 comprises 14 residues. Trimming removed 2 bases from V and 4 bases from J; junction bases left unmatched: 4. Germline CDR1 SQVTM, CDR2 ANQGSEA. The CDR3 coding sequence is TGCAGCGTTGAAAGTCTAGCGGGTTACAATGAGCAGTTCTTC. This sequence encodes CSVESLAGYNEQFF.

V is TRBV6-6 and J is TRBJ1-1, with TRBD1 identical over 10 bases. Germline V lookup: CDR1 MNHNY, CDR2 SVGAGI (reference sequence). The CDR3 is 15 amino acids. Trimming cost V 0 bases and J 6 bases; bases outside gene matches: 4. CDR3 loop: CASSYSGTGVSEAFF. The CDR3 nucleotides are TGTGCCAGCAGTTACTCCGGGACAGGGGTCTCTGAAGCTTTCTTT.

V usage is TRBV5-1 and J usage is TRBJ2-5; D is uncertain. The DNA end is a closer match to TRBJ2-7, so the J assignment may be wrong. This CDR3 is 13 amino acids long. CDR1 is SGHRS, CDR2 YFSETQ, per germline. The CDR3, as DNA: TGCGCCAGCAGCTTGGGTCTCGTTAACGAGCAGTACTTC. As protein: CASSLGLVNEQYF.

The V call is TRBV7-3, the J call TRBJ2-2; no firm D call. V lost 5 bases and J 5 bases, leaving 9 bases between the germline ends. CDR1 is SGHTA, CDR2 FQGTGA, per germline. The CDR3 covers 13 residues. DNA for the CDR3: TGTGCCAGCAGCCAAAAAATTACCGGGGAGCTGTTTTTT. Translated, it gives CASSQKITGELFF. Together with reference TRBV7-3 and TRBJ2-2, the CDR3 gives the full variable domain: GAGVSQTPSNKVTEKGKYVELRCDPISGHTALYWYRQSLGQGPEFLIYFQGTGAADDSGLPNDRFFAVRPEGSVSTLKIQRTERGDSAVYLCASSQKITGELFFGEGSRLTVL.

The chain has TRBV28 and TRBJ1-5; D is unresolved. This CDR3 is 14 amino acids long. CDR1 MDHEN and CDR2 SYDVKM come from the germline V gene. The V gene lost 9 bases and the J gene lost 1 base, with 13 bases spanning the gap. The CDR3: CASEGGGSNQPQHF. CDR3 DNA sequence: TGTGCCAGTGAGGGAGGAGGAAGCAATCAGCCCCAGCATTTT.

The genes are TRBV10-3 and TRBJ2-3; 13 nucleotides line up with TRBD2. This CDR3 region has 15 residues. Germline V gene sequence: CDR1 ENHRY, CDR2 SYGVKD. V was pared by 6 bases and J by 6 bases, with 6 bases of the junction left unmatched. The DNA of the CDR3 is TGTGCCATCAGCCCCGGGACTAGCGGGGCGGATACGCAGTATTTT. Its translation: CAISPGTSGADTQYF.